This paragraph reports one T cell receptor (beta chain). Its target is unknown. TCRdb reanalysed the reads using MiXCR and keeps one entry per CDR3 protein. The table includes about 490,000 distinct CDR3 sequences, around 27% detected once. This specimen belongs to a study of T cell repertoires in cytomegalovirus infection. Overall study context: Evidence of both CMV infection and a matching HLA type came from public TCR beta signatures.

V was pared by 5 bases and J by 2 bases, with 5 bases of the junction left unmatched. The CDR3 runs 14 residues. Whole-study results and caveats: HLA-C-restricted TCR beta clonotypes specific for CMV led the ex vivo response.

Source material: PBMCs. The source of this sequence is a human donor in good health (CMV status not recorded). Some clones in this sample may be carry-over from other donors' samples. The chain joins TRBV12-3 or TRBV12-4 to TRBJ1-2; 7 bases match TRBD1. CDR3 sequence: CASSHSTGNYGYTF. Written as DNA, the CDR3 is TGTGCCAGCAGTCATTCGACAGGGAACTATGGCTACACCTTC.